These 25 T cell receptor beta chains originate from one sample sequenced in a study of cytomegalovirus exposure and HLA in healthy donors. In the PCR, 60 Vbeta and 13 Jbeta primers were used. The protocol was immunoSEQ multiplex PCR, while the TCRdb copy is restricted to in-frame clones and leaves out a portion. The sample totals tens of thousands of clones. Source material: PBMCs. The source of these receptors is a female donor in good health and CMV-seropositive.

CDR3 sequence reads: CASSRGGLAGLGDTQYF. The CDR3 region has the DNA TGCGCCAGCAGCAGGGGGGGCCTAGCGGGGTTGGGAGATACGCAGTATTTT. The rearrangement uses TRBV4-1 and TRBJ2-3; 9 nucleotides align to TRBD2. V shed 5 bases and J 5 bases; nucleotides not matched to a gene: 14. This CDR3 region has 17 residues. CDR1 is MGHRA, CDR2 YSYEKL, per germline.

This chain connects TRBV2 to TRBJ2-3, with 14 positions matching TRBD2. V shed 7 bases and J 7 bases; nucleotides not matched to a gene: 4. This CDR3 region has 14 residues. Germline CDR1 and CDR2: SNHLY and FYNNEI. DNA of the CDR3: TGTGCCAGCACCGGACTAGCGGGGGGCCATACGCAGTATTTT. Residues: CASTGLAGGHTQYF.

V and J are TRBV5-1 and TRBJ1-1; possible D gene TRBD1, 6 bases. The germline CDR1 and CDR2 sequences are SGHRS and YFSETQ. The CDR3 totals 13 residues. V dropped 2 bases and J dropped 4 bases, with 9 bases sitting between them. CDR3 in amino acids: CASSFARGTEAFF. In nucleotides, the CDR3 is TGCGCCAGCAGCTTCGCCAGGGGCACTGAAGCTTTCTTT.

This chain connects TRBV9 to TRBJ2-3; 8 bases agree with TRBD2. After removal of 0 bases from V and 4 bases from J, the junction contained 10 bases not matched to a gene. CDR1 SGDLS and CDR2 YYNGEE come from the germline V gene. The CDR3 spans 17 residues. The CDR3 is CASSVAASGWSPDTQYF. The CDR3 region has the DNA TGTGCCAGCAGCGTAGCGGCTAGCGGGTGGAGTCCAGATACGCAGTATTTT.

This rearrangement joins TRBV28 to TRBJ2-1; D possibly corresponds to TRBD2 (5 bases). Germline V gives CDR1 MDHEN, CDR2 SYDVKM. Trimming pared 2 bases from V and 4 bases from J, leaving 9 bases between. This CDR3 spans 14 amino acids. For the CDR3, the DNA is TGTGCCAGCAGTTTAGGTAGCGTTTACAATGAGCAGTTCTTC. This translates into CASSLGSVYNEQFF.

As for this clone: The same CDR3 is also encoded by other DNA sequences in this sample. This rearrangement joins TRBV6-6 to TRBJ2-7; the D gene is possibly TRBD2 (5 bases). Deletions cut 2 bases from V and 0 bases from J, with 8 bases between. CDR3 size: 14 residues. Germline-derived CDR1 and CDR2 are MNHNY and SVGAGI (reference sequence). The CDR3 DNA reads as TGTGCCAGCAGTTACGCGAGGGACTCCTACGAGCAGTACTTC. It codes for CASSYARDSYEQYF.

This sequence joins TRBV18 and TRBJ2-5, with a possible D match to TRBD1 (5 bases). CDR3 size: 12 residues. Per germline, CDR1 KGHSH and CDR2 LQKENI. V was clipped by 2 bases and J by 5 bases, with 6 bases between them. The CDR3 loop reads CASSPRGETQYF. The CDR3 bases are TGTGCCAGCTCACCAAGGGGCGAGACCCAGTACTTC.

The genes are TRBV5-1 and TRBJ2-5; 8 bases are shared with TRBD1. This CDR3 is built from 13 residues. Germline CDR1 is SGHRS and CDR2 is YFSETQ. Trimming at V came to 6 bases and at J to 3 bases, leaving 4 bases not matched to a gene. The CDR3 DNA is TGCGCCAGCACTGCAGGGGGCAAAGAGACCCAGTACTTC. Encoded protein: CASTAGGKETQYF.

The chain couples TRBV6-6 to TRBJ2-5, with 7 bases fitting TRBD1. CDR3 length: 15 amino acids. V was pared by 5 bases and J by 0 bases, with 6 bases of the junction left unmatched. Germline V gene lookup returns CDR1 MNHNY and CDR2 SVGAGI (reference sequence). CDR3 nucleotides: TGTGCCAGCAGTACCCGACAGGGCAACCAAGAGACCCAGTACTTC. The encoded protein is CASSTRQGNQETQYF.

The chain employs TRBV19 and TRBJ1-5, with D perhaps TRBD1 (5 bases). CDR1 and CDR2 (germline): LNHDA, SQIVND (reference sequence). The CDR3 consists of 13 residues. With 6 bases removed from V and 7 bases from J, the gap between germline ends came to 13 bases. The CDR3 loop is CASSVAGGQPQHF. As DNA, the CDR3 is TGTGCCAGTAGCGTGGCCGGGGGACAGCCCCAGCATTTT. The entire variable domain, with the rest obtained from reference TRBV19 and TRBJ1-5, is as follows: DGGITQSPKYLFRKEGQNVTLSCEQNLNHDAMYWYRQDPGQGLRLIYYSQIVNDFQKGDIAEGYSVSREKKESFPLTVTSAQKNPTAFYLCASSVAGGQPQHFGDGTRLSIL.

V gene TRBV28 combines with J gene TRBJ2-7; unclear D gene. This CDR3 spans 11 amino acids. Germline V gene sequence: CDR1 MDHEN, CDR2 SYDVKM. Trimming cost V 4 bases and J 5 bases, with 6 bases left between them. The CDR3 loop reads CASSSMDEQYF. The CDR3 region has the DNA TGTGCCAGCAGTTCTATGGACGAGCAGTACTTC.

The rearrangement links TRBV19 to TRBJ2-5; TRBD2 might be the D (6 bases). Germline CDR1 and CDR2: LNHDA and SQIVND (reference sequence). V was clipped by 3 bases and J by 5 bases, with 10 bases between them. The CDR3 is made up of 13 amino acids. This CDR3 reads CASSIQGRETQYF. CDR3 DNA sequence: TGTGCCAGTAGTATTCAAGGGAGGGAGACCCAGTACTTC.

V gene TRBV29-1 combines with J gene TRBJ2-5, with a weak D call TRBD1 (6 bases). V gave up 0 bases and J gave up 0 bases, with 17 bases separating them. The CDR3 has 17 amino acids. Looked up from germline, CDR1 is SQVTM and CDR2 is ANQGSEA. This CDR3 reads CSVEDRSRGRNQETQYF. The CDR3 bases are TGCAGCGTTGAAGACCGATCCAGGGGCCGAAACCAAGAGACCCAGTACTTC.

J is TRBJ1-2 and V is TRBV6-5; possibly TRBD1 for D (5 bases). Germline V gene lookup returns CDR1 MNHEY and CDR2 SVGAGI. The CDR3 length is 14 residues. V was cut by 2 bases and J by 4 bases, with 11 bases left in between. In nucleotides, the CDR3 is TGTGCCAGCAGTTACGGGGGGGAGGGCTATGGCTACACCTTC. It encodes CASSYGGEGYGYTF.

The gene calls are TRBV4-1 and TRBJ1-2, with 12 bases matching TRBD1. The CDR3 contains 15 residues. In germline, CDR1 is MGHRA, CDR2 YSYEKL. V dropped 6 bases and J dropped 7; count of bases not matched to a gene: 9. The CDR3 is CASRSPGTGGGGYTF. CDR3 sequence (DNA): TGCGCCAGCAGGAGCCCCGGGACAGGGGGCGGTGGCTACACCTTC.

The V call is TRBV4-2, the J call TRBJ2-1, with 11 bases identical to TRBD2. V lost 1 base and J lost 9; bases outside the gene matches: 11. This CDR3 has 17 amino acids. Per germline, CDR1 LGHNA and CDR2 YNFKEQ. CDR3: CASSQGLSSGRATEQFF. For the CDR3, the DNA is TGTGCCAGCAGCCAAGGATTGAGTAGCGGGAGGGCCACTGAGCAGTTCTTC.

The chain uses TRBV6-1 and TRBJ2-1; D perhaps matches TRBD1 (6 bases). Germline V gives CDR1 MNHNS, CDR2 SASEGT. The CDR3 spans 15 residues. Trimming took off 6 bases at V and 2 bases at J, with 14 bases between the two ends. This CDR3 is CASREDRGTYNEQFF. The CDR3 DNA follows: TGTGCCAGCAGGGAGGACAGAGGGACCTACAATGAGCAGTTCTTC.

The chain's CDR3 is CASSFRTGGDQPQHF. CDR3 coding DNA: TGTGCCAGCAGCTTCCGGACAGGGGGCGATCAGCCCCAGCATTTT. The chain is built from TRBV7-2 and TRBJ1-5; 11 bases align to TRBD1. The V and J ends lost 3 bases and 5 bases, in that order; junction bases with no gene match: 3. Looked up from germline, CDR1 is SGHTA and CDR2 is FQGNSA. CDR3 length: 15 amino acids.

This chain uses TRBV9 with TRBJ2-7, with 13 positions matching TRBD2. This CDR3 is built from 14 residues. Germline V lookup: CDR1 SGDLS, CDR2 YYNGEE. Trimming took 4 bases from V and 6 from J; bases not matched to a gene: 4. The chain's CDR3 is CASSRLAGGSEQYF. DNA of the CDR3: TGTGCCAGCAGCAGACTAGCGGGAGGATCCGAGCAGTACTTC.

This chain connects TRBV27 to TRBJ1-5; 7 bases are a match to TRBD1. Germline CDR1 and CDR2: MNHEY and SMNVEV (reference sequence). V was clipped by 6 bases and J by 3 bases; unmatched bases: 5. The CDR3 loop spans 14 amino acids. The chain's CDR3 is CASRTDRTNQPQHF. In DNA form, the CDR3 reads TGTGCCAGCAGAACGGACAGGACCAATCAGCCCCAGCATTTT.

The V and J genes are TRBV28 and TRBJ2-7; tentatively, D is TRBD2 (7 bases). From germline, CDR1 is MDHEN and CDR2 SYDVKM. Deletions cut 5 bases from V and 0 bases from J, with 17 bases between. The CDR3 loop spans 16 amino acids. The chain's CDR3 is CASSPGGGGNSYEQYF. CDR3 sequence (DNA): TGTGCCAGCAGTCCTGGGGGAGGGGGTAACTCCTACGAGCAGTACTTC.

J is TRBJ2-1 and V is TRBV28, with D maybe TRBD2 (5 bases). Germline V lookup: CDR1 MDHEN, CDR2 SYDVKM. Trimming cost V 6 bases and J 0 bases, with 12 bases left between them. The CDR3 is 15 residues long. The CDR3, as DNA: TGTGCCAGCAGGGGCCAGCGGAACTCCTACAATGAGCAGTTCTTC. Protein sequence: CASRGQRNSYNEQFF. The complete variable domain, with remaining parts taken from reference TRBV28 and TRBJ2-1, reads DVKVTQSSRYLVKRTGEKVFLECVQDMDHENMFWYRQDPGLGLRLIYFSYDVKMKEKGDIPEGYSVSREKKERFSLILESASTNQTSMYLCASRGQRNSYNEQFFGPGTRLTVL.

The chain employs TRBV18 and TRBJ2-5; D gene uncertain. Trimming removed 2 bases at V and 2 bases at J, with 9 bases between. From germline, CDR1 is KGHSH and CDR2 LQKENI. This CDR3 spans 14 amino acids. The CDR3: CASSPGSVQETQYF. The DNA for the CDR3 is TGTGCCAGCTCACCAGGTTCAGTACAAGAGACCCAGTACTTC.

The rearrangement links TRBV5-1 to TRBJ2-1; perhaps TRBD2 as D (6 bases). The CDR3 spans 15 residues. CDR1 and CDR2 from the germline V gene are SGHRS and YFSETQ. V was trimmed by 4 bases and J by 0 bases, leaving 11 bases between them. CDR3 in amino acids: CASSSDGSSYNEQFF. The CDR3 region has the DNA TGCGCCAGCAGCAGCGACGGGAGCTCCTACAATGAGCAGTTCTTC.

The chain carries TRBV28 and TRBJ2-2; 9 nucleotides line up with TRBD1. The CDR3 has 15 residues. V lost 4 bases and J lost 6; bases outside the gene matches: 6. Germline V gene lookup returns CDR1 MDHEN and CDR2 SYDVKM. CDR3 loop: CASSSTGGRSGELFF. The CDR3 coding sequence is TGTGCCAGCAGTTCGACAGGGGGACGGTCCGGGGAGCTGTTTTTT.